This T cell receptor (beta chain) was obtained from a study of blood T cell repertoires in COVID-19. The wider study: Acute-phase and convalescent COVID-19 samples originated in the United States, Italy and Spain. Sources were T cells, B-cell-depleted T cells, or PBMCs; the material itself was cDNA or gDNA.

V shed 0 bases, J shed 6 bases, and the junction held 9 bases outside the gene matches. Per the germline V gene, CDR1 is SGDLS and CDR2 is YYNGEE. The CDR3 runs 16 residues. In the original processing: Amplification of reference gene primers was used by the study to estimate nucleated cell counts. TCRdb keeps only in-frame clones here, not all; method: immunoSEQ multiplex PCR. From that table come the V and J calls and clone size; the DNA was used to work out D and trimming. The data hold tens of thousands of clones, with about 90% observed a single time. The sample consisted of peripheral blood. The clonotype was recovered from a man of 80 years or more in a cohort sampled during active COVID-19. The V and J genes are TRBV9 and TRBJ2-4, with 7 nucleotides matching TRBD1. The CDR3 protein is CASSVGAGGIANIQYF. In DNA, the CDR3 is TGTGCCAGCAGCGTAGGGGCAGGGGGTATTGCAAACATTCAGTACTTC.